A single T cell receptor beta chain is shown here with its context. This sample includes further DNA sequences coding for the same CDR3. Trimming cost V 6 bases and J 2 bases; bases outside gene matches: 4. This CDR3 has 14 residues. Germline V gene lookup returns CDR1 KGHSH and CDR2 LQKENI. The data derive from a study of blood T cell repertoires in COVID-19. Study summary: Both acute and convalescent COVID-19 samples were obtained from the United States, Italy and Spain.

Sequenced by immunoSEQ multiplex PCR; TCRdb stores in-frame clones only, minus some. The sample lists about 260,000 clones, about 87% occurring once. The material sequenced was peripheral blood. The TCR was taken from a woman in her fifties or sixties with COVID-19, enrolled during active disease. The gene calls are TRBV18 and TRBJ2-7; TRBD1 aligns across 10 bases. The CDR3 region is CASSGQGRPYEQYF. CDR3 nucleotides: TGTGCCAGCTCGGGACAGGGGAGACCCTACGAGCAGTACTTC. The whole variable domain, filled in from reference TRBV18 and TRBJ2-7, reads NAGVMQNPRHLVRRRGQEARLRCSPMKGHSHVYWYRQLPEEGLKFMVYLQKENIIDESGMPKERFSAEFPKEGPSILRIQQVVRGDSAAYFCASSGQGRPYEQYFGPGTRLTVT.